This entry lists 5 T cell receptor beta chains sequenced from one sample in a study of T-cell reconstitution after alpha-beta-depleted transplantation in children. It was with unique molecular identifiers that the TCRbeta library was prepared. TCRdb independently ran MiXCR on the PCR reads; one entry per CDR3 protein. The sample records some 830,000 distinct CDR3 sequences, roughly 15% being singletons. The sequencing used PBMCs, mostly from graft donor cells, collected 360 days after TCRalphabeta/CD19-depleted stem cell transplant. The receptors originated from a male patient younger than 18 who had a stem cell transplant for acute lymphoblastic leukemia, so the T cells may come from the graft donor.

This rearrangement joins TRBV4-1 to TRBJ2-7; no firm D call. The V end lost 3 bases, the J end lost 6 bases, and 15 bases lay between the germline ends. The germline V gene has CDR1 MGHRA and CDR2 YSYEKL. The CDR3 runs to 14 residues. DNA of the CDR3: TGCGCCAGCAGCCATGGGCAGTGGATGGGCGAGCAGTACTTC. This gives the protein CASSHGQWMGEQYF.

This clonotype was found a few times. The chain carries TRBV5-1 and TRBJ2-4; TRBD1 might be the D (5 bases). Germline values: CDR1 SGHRS, CDR2 YFSETQ. The CDR3 is 15 amino acids. The V gene lost 0 bases and the J gene lost 8 bases, with 15 bases spanning the gap. DNA of the CDR3: TGCGCCAGCAGCTTGGCCCCCCAGGGATTCGACATTCAGTACTTC. The encoded protein is CASSLAPQGFDIQYF.

This clonotype occurred a few times. The chain joins TRBV9 to TRBJ2-1; D tentatively fits TRBD1 or TRBD2 (6 bases each). V was clipped by 4 bases and J by 8 bases, with 19 bases between them. The CDR3 is 15 amino acids. Germline V gene data show CDR1 as SGDLS and CDR2 as YYNGEE. CDR3 region: CASSPRHGGKDEQFF. DNA of the CDR3: TGTGCCAGCAGCCCCCGACACGGGGGCAAGGATGAGCAGTTCTTC.

The chain recombines TRBV5-1 with TRBJ2-1; D unclear. The V end lost 4 bases, the J end lost 7 bases, and 15 bases lay between the germline ends. CDR3 length: 14 residues. Germline CDR1 is SGHRS and CDR2 is YFSETQ. The DNA of the CDR3 is TGCGCCAGCAGCAGCTCCGGAATGGGGAATGAGCAGTTCTTC. Translating it yields CASSSSGMGNEQFF.

This clonotype has a handful of counts. J is TRBJ2-3 and V is TRBV7-3; 7 bases fit TRBD2. The CDR3 has 14 residues. Germline V gene lookup returns CDR1 SGHTA and CDR2 FQGTGA. V was clipped by 6 bases and J by 5 bases; unmatched bases: 8. The CDR3 loop is CASRWGGPRDTQYF. The CDR3 DNA follows: TGTGCCAGCAGGTGGGGAGGGCCTAGAGATACGCAGTATTTT.